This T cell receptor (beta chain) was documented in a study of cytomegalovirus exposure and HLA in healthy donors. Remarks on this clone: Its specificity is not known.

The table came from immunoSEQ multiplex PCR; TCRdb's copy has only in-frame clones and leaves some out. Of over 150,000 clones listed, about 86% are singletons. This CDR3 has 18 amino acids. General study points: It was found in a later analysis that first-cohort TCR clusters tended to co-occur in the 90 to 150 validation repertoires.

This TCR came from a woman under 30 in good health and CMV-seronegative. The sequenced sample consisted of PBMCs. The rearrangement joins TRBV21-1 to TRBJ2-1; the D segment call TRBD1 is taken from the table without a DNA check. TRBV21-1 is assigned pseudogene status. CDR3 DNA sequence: TGTGCCAGCAGCAAAGCATACCCAGGGGGCGGACCCTACAATGAGCAGTTCTTC. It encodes CASSKAYPGGGPYNEQFF.